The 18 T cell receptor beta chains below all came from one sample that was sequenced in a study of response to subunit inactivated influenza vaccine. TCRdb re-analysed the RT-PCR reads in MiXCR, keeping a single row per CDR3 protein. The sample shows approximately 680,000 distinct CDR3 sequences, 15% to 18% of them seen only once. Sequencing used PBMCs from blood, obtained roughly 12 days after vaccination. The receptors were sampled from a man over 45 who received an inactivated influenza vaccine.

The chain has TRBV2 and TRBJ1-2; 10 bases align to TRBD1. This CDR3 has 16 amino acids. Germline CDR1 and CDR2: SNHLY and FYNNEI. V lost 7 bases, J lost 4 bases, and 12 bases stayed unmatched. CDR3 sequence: CASTPSGQGVIYGYTF. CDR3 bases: TGTGCCAGCACGCCAAGTGGACAGGGGGTGATCTATGGCTACACCTTC.

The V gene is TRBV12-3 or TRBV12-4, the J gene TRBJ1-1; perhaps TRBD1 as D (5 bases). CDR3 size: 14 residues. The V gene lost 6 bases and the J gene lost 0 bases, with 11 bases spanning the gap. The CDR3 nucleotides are TGTGCCAGCAGAGTAACAGGCATGAACACTGAAGCTTTCTTT. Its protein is CASRVTGMNTEAFF.

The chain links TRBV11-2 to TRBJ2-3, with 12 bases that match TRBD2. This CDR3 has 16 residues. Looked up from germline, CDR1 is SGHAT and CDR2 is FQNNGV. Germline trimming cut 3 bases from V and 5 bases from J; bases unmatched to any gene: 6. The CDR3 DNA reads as TGTGCCAGCAGCTTCGCTAGCGGGGGGGCCGGAGATACGCAGTATTTT. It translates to CASSFASGGAGDTQYF.

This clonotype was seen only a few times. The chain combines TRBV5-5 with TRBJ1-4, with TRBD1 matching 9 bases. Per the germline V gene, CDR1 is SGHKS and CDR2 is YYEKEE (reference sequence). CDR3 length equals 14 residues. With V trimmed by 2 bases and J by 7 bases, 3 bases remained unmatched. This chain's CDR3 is CASSFGTGFEKLFF. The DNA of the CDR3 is TGTGCCAGCAGCTTTGGGACAGGGTTTGAAAAACTGTTTTTT. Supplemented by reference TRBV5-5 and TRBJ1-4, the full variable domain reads DAGVTQSPTHLIKTRGQQVTLRCSPISGHKSVSWYQQVLGQGPQFIFQYYEKEERGRGNFPDRFSARQFPNYSSELNVNALLLGDSALYLCASSFGTGFEKLFFGSGTQLSVL.

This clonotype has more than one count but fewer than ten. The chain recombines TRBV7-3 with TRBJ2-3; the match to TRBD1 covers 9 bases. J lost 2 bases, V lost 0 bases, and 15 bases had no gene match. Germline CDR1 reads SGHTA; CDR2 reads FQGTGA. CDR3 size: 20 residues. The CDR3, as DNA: TGTGCCAGCAGCTTAACGTGGAGACAGGGGGGACCAACGAACACAGATACGCAGTATTTT. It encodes CASSLTWRQGGPTNTDTQYF.

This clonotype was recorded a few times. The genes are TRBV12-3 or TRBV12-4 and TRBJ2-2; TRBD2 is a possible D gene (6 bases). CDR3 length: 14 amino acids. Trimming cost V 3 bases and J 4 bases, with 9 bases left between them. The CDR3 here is CASSFRELTGELFF. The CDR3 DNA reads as TGTGCCAGCAGTTTTCGGGAGCTCACCGGGGAGCTGTTTTTT.

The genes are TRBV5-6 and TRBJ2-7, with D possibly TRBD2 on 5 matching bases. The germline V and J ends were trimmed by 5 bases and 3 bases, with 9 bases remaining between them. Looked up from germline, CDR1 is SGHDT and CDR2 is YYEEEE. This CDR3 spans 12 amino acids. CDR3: CASRAGHYEQYF. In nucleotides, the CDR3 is TGTGCCAGCAGGGCGGGCCACTACGAGCAGTACTTC.

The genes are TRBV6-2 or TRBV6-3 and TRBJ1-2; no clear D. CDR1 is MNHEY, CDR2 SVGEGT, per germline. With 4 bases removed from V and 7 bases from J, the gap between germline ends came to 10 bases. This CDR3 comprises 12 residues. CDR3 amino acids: CASSSLTGGYTF. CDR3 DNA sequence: TGTGCCAGCAGTTCCCTGACGGGTGGCTACACCTTC.

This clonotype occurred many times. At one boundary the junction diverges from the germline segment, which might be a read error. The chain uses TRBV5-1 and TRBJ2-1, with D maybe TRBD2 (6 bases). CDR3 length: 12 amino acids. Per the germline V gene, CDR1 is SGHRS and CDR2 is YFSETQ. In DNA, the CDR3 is TGTGCCAGCAGCTTAGGAGGGGATGAGCAGTTCTTC. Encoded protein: CASSLGGDEQFF.

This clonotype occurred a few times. This CDR3 is CASGRDLYEQYF. The CDR3, as DNA: TGTGCCAGCGGTCGCGACCTTTACGAGCAGTACTTC. The rearrangement links TRBV27 to TRBJ2-7; the D is unclear. Trimming left V 8 bases short and J 4 bases short, with 12 bases between. Looked up from germline, CDR1 is MNHEY and CDR2 is SMNVEV (reference sequence). The CDR3 covers 12 residues.

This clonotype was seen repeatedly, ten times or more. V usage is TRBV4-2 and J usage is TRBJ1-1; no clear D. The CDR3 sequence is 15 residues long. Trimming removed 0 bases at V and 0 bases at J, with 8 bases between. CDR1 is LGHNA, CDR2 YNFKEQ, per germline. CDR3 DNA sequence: TGTGCCAGCAGCCAAGAGACCGCTCTGAACACTGAAGCTTTCTTT. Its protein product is CASSQETALNTEAFF.

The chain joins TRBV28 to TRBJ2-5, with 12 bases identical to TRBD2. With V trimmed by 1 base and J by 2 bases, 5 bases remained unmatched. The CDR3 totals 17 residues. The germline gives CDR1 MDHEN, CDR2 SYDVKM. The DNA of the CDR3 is TGTGCCAGCAGTTTATCCTTTCTAGCGGGGGGGCAAGAGACCCAGTACTTC. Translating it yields CASSLSFLAGGQETQYF.

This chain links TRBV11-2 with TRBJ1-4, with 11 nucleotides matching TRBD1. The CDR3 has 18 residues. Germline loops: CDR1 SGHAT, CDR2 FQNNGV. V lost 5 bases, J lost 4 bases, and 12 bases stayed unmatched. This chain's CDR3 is CASSPGQGASFSNEKLFF. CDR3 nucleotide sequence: TGTGCCAGCAGCCCTGGACAGGGGGCGAGCTTTAGTAATGAAAAACTGTTTTTT.

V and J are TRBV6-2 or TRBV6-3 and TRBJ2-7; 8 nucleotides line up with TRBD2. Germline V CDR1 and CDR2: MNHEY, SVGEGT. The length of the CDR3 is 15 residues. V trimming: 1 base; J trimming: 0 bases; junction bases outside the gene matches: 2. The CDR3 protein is CASSYLAGPSYEQYF. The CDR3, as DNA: TGTGCCAGCAGTTACTTAGCGGGGCCCTCCTACGAGCAGTACTTC.

The CDR3 loop is CASSQEAGTGGNTIYF. The DNA of the CDR3 is TGTGCCAGCAGCCAAGAGGCCGGGACAGGTGGAAACACCATATATTTT. The chain combines TRBV4-2 with TRBJ1-3, with TRBD1 identical over 8 bases. The CDR3 sequence is 16 residues long. Germline-derived CDR1 and CDR2 are LGHNA and YNFKEQ. V lost 0 bases to trimming and J lost 3 bases; unmatched junction nucleotides: 4.

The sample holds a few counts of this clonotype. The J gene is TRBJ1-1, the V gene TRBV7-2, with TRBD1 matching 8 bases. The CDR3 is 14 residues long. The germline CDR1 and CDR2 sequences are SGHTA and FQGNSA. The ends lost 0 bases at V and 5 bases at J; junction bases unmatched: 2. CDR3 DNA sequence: TGTGCCAGCAGCTTAGCGCAGGGGGCGACTGAAGCTTTCTTT. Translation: CASSLAQGATEAFF. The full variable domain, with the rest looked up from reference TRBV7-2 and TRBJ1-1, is GAGVSQSPSNKVTEKGKDVELRCDPISGHTALYWYRQSLGQGLEFLIYFQGNSAPDKSGLPSDRFSAERTGGSVSTLTIQRTQQEDSAVYLCASSLAQGATEAFFGQGTRLTVV.

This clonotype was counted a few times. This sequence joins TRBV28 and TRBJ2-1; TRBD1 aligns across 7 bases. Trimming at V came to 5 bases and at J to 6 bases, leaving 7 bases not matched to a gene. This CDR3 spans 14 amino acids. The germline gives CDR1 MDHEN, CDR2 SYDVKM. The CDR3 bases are TGTGCCAGCAGTACCGGGACAGCTTTCAATGAGCAGTTCTTC. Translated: CASSTGTAFNEQFF.

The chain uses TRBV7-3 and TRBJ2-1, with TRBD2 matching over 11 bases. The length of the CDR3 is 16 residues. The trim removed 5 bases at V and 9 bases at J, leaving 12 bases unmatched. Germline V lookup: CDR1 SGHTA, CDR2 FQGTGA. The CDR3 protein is CASSPTSGSLHGEQFF. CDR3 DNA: TGTGCCAGCAGCCCAACTAGCGGGAGTTTGCATGGTGAGCAGTTCTTC.